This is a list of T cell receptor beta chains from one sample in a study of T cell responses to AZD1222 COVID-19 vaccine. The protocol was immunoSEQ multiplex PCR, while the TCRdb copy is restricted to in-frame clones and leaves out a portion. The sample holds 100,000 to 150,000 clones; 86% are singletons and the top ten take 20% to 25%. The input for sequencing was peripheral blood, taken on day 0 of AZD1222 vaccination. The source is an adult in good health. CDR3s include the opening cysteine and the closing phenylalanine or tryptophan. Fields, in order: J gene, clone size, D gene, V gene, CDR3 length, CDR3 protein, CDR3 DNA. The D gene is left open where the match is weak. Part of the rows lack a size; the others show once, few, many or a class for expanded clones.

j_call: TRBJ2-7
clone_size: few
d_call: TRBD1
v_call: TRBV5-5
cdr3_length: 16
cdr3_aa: CASSRTGTATSYEQYF
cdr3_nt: TGTGCCAGCAGCCGAACCGGGACAGCGACCTCCTACGAGCAGTACTTC

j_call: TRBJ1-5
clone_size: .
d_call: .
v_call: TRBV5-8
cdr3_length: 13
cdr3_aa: CASSLAGSQPQHF
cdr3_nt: TGTGCCAGCAGCTTGGCCGGGAGTCAGCCCCAGCATTTT

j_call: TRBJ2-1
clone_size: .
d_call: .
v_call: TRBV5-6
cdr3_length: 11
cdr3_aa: CASSLGNEQFF
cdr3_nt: TGTGCCAGCAGCTTAGGCAATGAGCAGTTCTTC

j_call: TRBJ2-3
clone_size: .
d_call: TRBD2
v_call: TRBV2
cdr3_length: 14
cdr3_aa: CASALAGTTDTQYF
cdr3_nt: TGTGCCAGCGCTTTAGCGGGAACCACAGATACGCAGTATTTT

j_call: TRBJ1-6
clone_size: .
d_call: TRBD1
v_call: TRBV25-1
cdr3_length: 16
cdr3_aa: CASSEPRQGNNSPLHF
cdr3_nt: TGTGCCAGCAGTGAACCACGACAGGGAAATAATTCACCCCTCCACTTT

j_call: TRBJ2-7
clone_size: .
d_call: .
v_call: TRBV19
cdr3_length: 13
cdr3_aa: CASSPSYTYEQYF
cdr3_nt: TGTGCCAGTTCCCCTTCCTATACCTACGAGCAGTACTTC

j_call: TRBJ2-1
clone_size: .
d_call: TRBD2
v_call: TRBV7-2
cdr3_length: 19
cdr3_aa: CASSSGRGGLAGGYNEQFF
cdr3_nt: TGTGCCAGCAGCTCGGGCCGCGGGGGACTAGCGGGGGGATACAATGAGCAGTTCTTC

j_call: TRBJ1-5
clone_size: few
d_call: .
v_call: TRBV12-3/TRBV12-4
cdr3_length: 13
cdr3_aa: CASSPRVNQPQHF
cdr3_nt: TGTGCCAGCAGTCCACGGGTCAATCAGCCCCAGCATTTT

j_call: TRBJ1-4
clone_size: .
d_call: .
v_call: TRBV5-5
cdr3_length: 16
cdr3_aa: CASSSWGGSWDEKLFF
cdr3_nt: TGTGCCAGCAGCTCATGGGGAGGGAGCTGGGACGAAAAACTGTTTTTT

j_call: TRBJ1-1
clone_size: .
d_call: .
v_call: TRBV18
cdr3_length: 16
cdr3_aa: CASSPPSRGYWTEAFF
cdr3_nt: TGTGCCAGCTCACCACCTTCGAGGGGGTATTGGACTGAAGCTTTCTTT

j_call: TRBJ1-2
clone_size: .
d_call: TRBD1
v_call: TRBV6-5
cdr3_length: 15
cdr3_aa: CASSRNSDRVGGYTF
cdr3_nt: TGTGCCAGCAGCCGGAACTCAGACAGGGTAGGAGGCTACACCTTC

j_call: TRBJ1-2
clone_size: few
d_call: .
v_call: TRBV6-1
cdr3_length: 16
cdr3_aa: CASSDPSRTRGYGYTF
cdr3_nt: TGTGCCAGCAGTGATCCCTCCAGGACCCGCGGCTATGGCTACACCTTC

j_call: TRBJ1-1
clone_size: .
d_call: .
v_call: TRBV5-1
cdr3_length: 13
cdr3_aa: CASSLYGDTEAFF
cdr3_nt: TGCGCCAGCAGCTTGTACGGGGACACTGAAGCTTTCTTT

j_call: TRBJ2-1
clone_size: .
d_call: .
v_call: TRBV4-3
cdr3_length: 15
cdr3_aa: CASSQVWGRGDEQFF
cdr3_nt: TGCGCCAGCAGCCAAGTGTGGGGGCGCGGGGATGAGCAGTTCTTC

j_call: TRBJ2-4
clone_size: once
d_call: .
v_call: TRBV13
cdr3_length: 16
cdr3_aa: CASRTSEGAGSNIQYF
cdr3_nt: TGTGCCAGCAGAACCTCGGAGGGGGCCGGTTCAAACATTCAGTACTTC

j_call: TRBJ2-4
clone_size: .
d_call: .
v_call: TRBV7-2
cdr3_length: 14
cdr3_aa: CASSPALAKNIQYF
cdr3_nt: TGTGCCAGCAGCCCCGCCCTAGCCAAAAACATTCAGTACTTC

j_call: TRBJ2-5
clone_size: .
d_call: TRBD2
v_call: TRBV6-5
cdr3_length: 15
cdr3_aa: CASSIWASGGETQYF
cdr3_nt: TGTGCCAGCAGTATATGGGCTAGCGGGGGCGAGACCCAGTACTTC

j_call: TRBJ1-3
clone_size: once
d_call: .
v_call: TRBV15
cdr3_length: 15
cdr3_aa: CATSRDRGPGNTIYF
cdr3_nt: TGTGCCACCAGCAGAGATCGGGGCCCCGGAAACACCATATATTTT

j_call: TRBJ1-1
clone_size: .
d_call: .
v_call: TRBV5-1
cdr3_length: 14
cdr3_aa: CASSTGTVNTEAFF
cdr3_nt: TGCGCCAGCAGCACCGGGACGGTGAACACTGAAGCTTTCTTT

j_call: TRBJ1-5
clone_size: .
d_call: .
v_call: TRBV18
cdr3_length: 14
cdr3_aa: CASSEAGGGQPQHF
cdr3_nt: TGTGCCAGCTCGGAGGCAGGAGGCGGGCAGCCCCAGCATTTT

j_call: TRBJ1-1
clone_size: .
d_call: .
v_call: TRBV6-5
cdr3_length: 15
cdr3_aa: CASMRGGLMNTEAFF
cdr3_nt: TGTGCCAGCATGAGAGGGGGGTTGATGAACACTGAAGCTTTCTTT

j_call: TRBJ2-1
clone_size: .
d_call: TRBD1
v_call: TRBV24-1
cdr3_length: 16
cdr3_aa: CATSDLGQGTGNEQFF
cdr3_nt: TGTGCCACCAGTGATTTGGGGCAGGGGACAGGCAATGAGCAGTTCTTC

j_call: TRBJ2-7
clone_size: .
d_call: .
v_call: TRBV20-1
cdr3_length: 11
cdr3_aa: CSASLSYEQYF
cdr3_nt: TGCAGTGCTAGTCTCTCGTACGAGCAGTACTTC

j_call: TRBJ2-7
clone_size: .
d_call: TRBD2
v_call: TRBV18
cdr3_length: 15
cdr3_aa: CASSSGLADIYEQYF
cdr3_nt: TGTGCCAGCTCATCGGGACTAGCGGACATCTACGAGCAGTACTTC

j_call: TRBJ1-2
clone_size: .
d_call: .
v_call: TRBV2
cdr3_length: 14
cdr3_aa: CASSEKMGRYGYTF
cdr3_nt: TGTGCCAGCAGTGAAAAAATGGGGCGATATGGCTACACCTTC

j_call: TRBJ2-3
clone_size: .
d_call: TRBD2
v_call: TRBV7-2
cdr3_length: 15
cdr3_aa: CASSLRTSSTDTQYF
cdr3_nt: TGTGCCAGCAGCTTAAGGACTAGTAGCACAGATACGCAGTATTTT

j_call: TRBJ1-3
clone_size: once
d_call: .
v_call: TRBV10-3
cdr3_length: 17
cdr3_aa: CATGTRLGATTGNTIYF
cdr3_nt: TGTGCCACCGGGACGCGATTAGGGGCAACAACTGGAAACACCATATATTTT

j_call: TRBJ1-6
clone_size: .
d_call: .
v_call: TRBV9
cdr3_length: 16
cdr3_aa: CASSPNPGGYNSPLHF
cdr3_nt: TGTGCCAGCAGCCCCAATCCCGGGGGCTATAATTCACCCCTCCACTTT

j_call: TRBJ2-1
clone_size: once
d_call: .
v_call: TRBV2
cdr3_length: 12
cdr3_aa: CASSFFDNEQFF
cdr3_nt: TGTGCCAGCAGCTTCTTTGACAATGAGCAGTTCTTC

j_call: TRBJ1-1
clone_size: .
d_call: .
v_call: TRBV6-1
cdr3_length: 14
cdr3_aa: CASSEAGLSTEAFF
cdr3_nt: TGTGCCAGCAGTGAAGCTGGGTTGTCCACTGAAGCTTTCTTT

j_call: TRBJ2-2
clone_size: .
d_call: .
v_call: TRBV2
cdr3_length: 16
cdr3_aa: CASSEAGLISSGELFF
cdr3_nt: TGTGCCAGCAGTGAAGCAGGACTAATTTCGAGCGGGGAGCTGTTTTTT

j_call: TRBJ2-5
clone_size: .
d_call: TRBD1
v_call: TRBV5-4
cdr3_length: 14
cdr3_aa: CASSSGQGVETQYF
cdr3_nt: TGTGCCAGCAGCTCGGGACAGGGGGTAGAGACCCAGTACTTC

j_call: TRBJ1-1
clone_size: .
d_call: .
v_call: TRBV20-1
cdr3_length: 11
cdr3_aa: CLSTGNTEAFF
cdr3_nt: TGCCTATCGACAGGGAACACTGAAGCTTTCTTT

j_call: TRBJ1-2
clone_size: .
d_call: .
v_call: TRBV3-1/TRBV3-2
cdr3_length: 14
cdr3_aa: CASSPQTRGYGYTF
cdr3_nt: TGTGCCAGCAGCCCGCAGACCCGAGGCTATGGCTACACCTTC

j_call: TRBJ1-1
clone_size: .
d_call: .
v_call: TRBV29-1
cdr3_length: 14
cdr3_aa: CSVGPRLGDTEAFF
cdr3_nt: TGCAGCGTTGGCCCCCGTTTAGGAGACACTGAAGCTTTCTTT

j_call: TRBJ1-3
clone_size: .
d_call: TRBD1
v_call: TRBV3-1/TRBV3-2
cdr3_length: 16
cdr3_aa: CASSHAGTGAGNTIYF
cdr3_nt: TGTGCCAGCAGCCATGCTGGGACAGGGGCTGGAAACACCATATATTTT

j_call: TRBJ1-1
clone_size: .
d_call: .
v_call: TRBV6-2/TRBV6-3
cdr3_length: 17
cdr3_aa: CASSYSGKGRKNTEAFF
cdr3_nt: TGTGCCAGCAGTTACTCGGGGAAAGGTAGAAAGAACACTGAAGCTTTCTTT

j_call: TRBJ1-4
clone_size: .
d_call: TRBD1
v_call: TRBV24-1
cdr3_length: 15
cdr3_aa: CATSVGGTGNEKLFF
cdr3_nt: TGTGCCACCAGTGTTGGGGGGACAGGGAATGAAAAACTGTTTTTT